This TCR beta chain is from a study of cytomegalovirus exposure and HLA in healthy donors. The study, taken as a whole, reports: There were about 160 TCR beta chains listed as cytomegalovirus-associated.

As regards this clone: Its target is not known.

The 120-subject validation cohort, separate from the roughly 670-subject first cohort, included the donors. The germline gives CDR1 MNHEY, CDR2 SMNVEV (reference sequence). This CDR3 spans 16 amino acids. Trimming pared 0 bases from V and 3 bases from J, leaving 14 bases between. TCRdb keeps only in-frame clones here, not all; method: immunoSEQ multiplex PCR. The table lists about 250,000 clones, about 86% of them singletons, with approximately 2.5% in the top ten. The sequenced sample was PBMCs. The TCR originated in a man in his late teens or twenties in good health and CMV-seronegative. V gene TRBV27 combines with J gene TRBJ1-1; TRBD1 is a possible D gene (6 bases). This CDR3 is CASSLSWGRGYTEAFF. CDR3 bases: TGTGCCAGCAGTTTATCGTGGGGCAGGGGTTACACTGAAGCTTTCTTT.